Listed here are 18 T cell receptor beta chains from one sample, sequenced in a study of cytomegalovirus exposure and HLA in healthy donors (dated by TCRdb to 2016 to 2017). The method behind the library was the immunoSEQ multiplex PCR assay. A mixture of 60 forward primers for TCR Vbeta segments and 13 reverse primers for TCR Jbeta segments was used in the multiplex PCR. TCRdb limited this immuneACCESS table to in-frame rearrangements with V and J called. A share of clones is missing; checked studies link under half to unresolved V genes, and the rest is unexplained. This sample has approximately 150,000 clones in its table, and over 75% of those were observed once. 4.3% of the sample rests with the top ten. Sequencing used PBMCs. The receptors come from a man aged 35-49 years in good health and CMV-seronegative.

The chain employs TRBV4-1 and TRBJ1-1; D perhaps matches TRBD1 (5 bases). Per germline, CDR1 MGHRA and CDR2 YSYEKL. The CDR3 has 15 residues. V lost 0 bases, J lost 5 bases, and 13 bases lay in between. In DNA, the CDR3 is TGCGCCAGCAGCCAAGACCCACCAGGGAGGACTGAAGCTTTCTTT. It specifies CASSQDPPGRTEAFF.

This clone occurred a few times. The CDR3 sequence: CASGGAADTQYF. CDR3 sequence (DNA): TGTGCCAGCGGGGGGGCCGCAGATACGCAGTATTTT. The genes are TRBV9 and TRBJ2-3, with D possibly matching TRBD2 (7 bases). The germline V gene encodes CDR1 SGDLS and CDR2 YYNGEE. V shed 7 bases and J shed 4 bases, with 10 bases lying between them. This CDR3 has 12 amino acids. Drawing the rest from reference TRBV9 and TRBJ2-3, the complete variable domain is DSGVTQTPKHLITATGQRVTLRCSPRSGDLSVYWYQQSLDQGLQFLIQYYNGEERAKGNILERFSAQQFPDLHSELNLSSLELGDSALYFCASGGAADTQYFGPGTRLTVL.

The chain joins TRBV11-2 to TRBJ1-1, with D hard to call. V was clipped by 5 bases and J by 4 bases, with 11 bases between them. From germline, CDR1 is SGHAT and CDR2 FQNNGV. The CDR3 loop spans 13 amino acids. The DNA of the CDR3 is TGTGCCAGCAGCCCTTATCCCGTCACTGAAGCTTTCTTT. Translated: CASSPYPVTEAFF.

The rearrangement joins TRBV30 to TRBJ2-3; 8 bases are a match to TRBD1. The CDR3 covers 14 residues. Germline CDR1 reads GTSNPN; CDR2 reads SVGIG (reference sequence). The trim removed 3 bases at V and 6 bases at J, leaving 8 bases unmatched. Written as DNA, the CDR3 is TGTGCCTGGAGCCTTGGACAGGGACTTGATACGCAGTATTTT. Encoded protein: CAWSLGQGLDTQYF. The full variable domain, its missing parts supplied by reference TRBV30 and TRBJ2-3, is SQTIHQWPATLVQPVGSPLSLECTVEGTSNPNLYWYRQAAGRGLQLLFYSVGIGQISSEVPQNLSASRPQDRQFILSSKKLLLSDSGFYLCAWSLGQGLDTQYFGPGTRLTVL.

The chain uses TRBV10-3 and TRBJ2-7; D might be TRBD1 (6 bases). Germline CDR1 reads ENHRY; CDR2 reads SYGVKD. V gave up 3 bases and J gave up 3 bases, with 15 bases separating them. This CDR3 has 15 amino acids. The CDR3 here is CAISEGRGNYYEQYF. The CDR3 DNA is TGTGCCATCAGTGAAGGCAGGGGAAATTACTACGAGCAGTACTTC.

The gene calls are TRBV4-1 and TRBJ1-2; 7 positions match TRBD1. Germline V CDR1 and CDR2: MGHRA, YSYEKL. The CDR3 totals 16 residues. Unmatched junction bases numbered 6, after V lost 0 bases and J lost 2 bases. The CDR3 nucleotides are TGCGCCAGCAGCCAAGAAGAAGGGGGCTACAACTATGGCTACACCTTC. Translating gives CASSQEEGGYNYGYTF.

The rearrangement uses TRBV30 and TRBJ1-1; D unclear. Between the trimmed V and J ends, which lost 2 bases and 1 base, there was a span of 11 bases. Per the germline V gene, CDR1 is GTSNPN and CDR2 is SVGIG (reference sequence). CDR3 length: 14 amino acids. The CDR3 DNA follows: TGTGCCTGGAGTACACTAGGAGGGAACACTGAAGCTTTCTTT. This codes for CAWSTLGGNTEAFF.

This clone came up many times. The CDR3 DNA is TGTGCCAGCAGCCAAATAGGGGCCCAAGAGACCCAGTACTTC. As protein: CASSQIGAQETQYF. This chain joins TRBV7-9 and TRBJ2-5; possibly TRBD1 for D (5 bases). V was pared by 5 bases and J by 1 base, with 11 bases between. Germline CDR1 SEHNR, CDR2 FQNEAQ (reference sequence). The CDR3 is 14 amino acids.

This sequence joins TRBV2 and TRBJ2-1; the match to TRBD2 covers 9 bases. V was clipped by 2 bases and J by 5 bases; unmatched bases: 4. CDR1 is SNHLY and CDR2 is FYNNEI in the germline V gene. The CDR3 spans 15 residues. CDR3 region: CASSELASGDNEQFF. CDR3 DNA sequence: TGTGCCAGCAGTGAATTGGCTAGCGGGGACAATGAGCAGTTCTTC.

This clone was detected only a few times. The chain employs TRBV11-2 and TRBJ2-7; 9 nucleotides agree with TRBD1. The germline V gene has CDR1 SGHAT and CDR2 FQNNGV. The CDR3 is 13 residues long. Trimming took 3 bases from V and 5 from J; bases not matched to a gene: 2. CDR3 amino acids: CASSFGTGNEQYF. The CDR3 bases are TGTGCCAGCAGCTTCGGGACAGGGAACGAGCAGTACTTC.

V and J are TRBV14 and TRBJ2-2; possible D gene TRBD1, 5 bases. Germline CDR1 and CDR2: SGHDN and FVKESK. CDR3 length: 14 residues. V dropped 6 bases and J dropped 1 base, with 9 bases sitting between them. The CDR3 DNA sequence: TGTGCCAGCAGTCCGACAGAGAACACCGGGGAGCTGTTTTTT. This sequence encodes CASSPTENTGELFF. The whole variable domain, filled in from reference TRBV14 and TRBJ2-2, reads EAGVTQFPSHSVIEKGQTVTLRCDPISGHDNLYWYRRVMGKEIKFLLHFVKESKQDESGMPNNRFLAERTGGTYSTLKVQPAELEDSGVYFCASSPTENTGELFFGEGSRLTVL.

The chain has TRBV10-3 and TRBJ2-1; the D gene is possibly TRBD2 (5 bases). V lost 2 bases to trimming and J lost 7 bases, with 15 bases between them. CDR1 ENHRY and CDR2 SYGVKD come from the germline V gene. This CDR3 has 15 residues. CDR3 coding DNA: TGTGCCATCAGTGAGATTAATTTCGGGGTTAATGAGCAGTTCTTC. Its translation is CAISEINFGVNEQFF.

The chain recombines TRBV28 with TRBJ1-6, with D possibly TRBD1 on 5 matching bases. The CDR3 runs to 14 residues. Germline lookup yields CDR1 MDHEN and CDR2 SYDVKM. V lost 4 bases to trimming and J lost 7 bases, with 11 bases between them. CDR3 bases: TGTGCCAGCAGTTCGGGTGGGGGGAATTCACCCCTCCACTTT. Protein: CASSSGGGNSPLHF. Looking up the rest from reference TRBV28 and TRBJ1-6 gives the full variable domain: DVKVTQSSRYLVKRTGEKVFLECVQDMDHENMFWYRQDPGLGLRLIYFSYDVKMKEKGDIPEGYSVSREKKERFSLILESASTNQTSMYLCASSSGGGNSPLHFGNGTRLTVT.

This chain connects TRBV7-9 to TRBJ1-5, with a possible D match to TRBD1 (5 bases). The germline gives CDR1 SEHNR, CDR2 FQNEAQ (reference sequence). V lost 1 base and J lost 5, with 9 bases in between. This CDR3 is 14 amino acids long. The CDR3 coding sequence is TGTGCCAGCAGCTTAGATCGGGGGGATCAGCCCCAGCATTTT. Translated: CASSLDRGDQPQHF.

This chain joins TRBV6-1 and TRBJ1-3; 8 bases align to TRBD1. Trimming at V came to 2 bases and at J to 0 bases, leaving 6 bases not matched to a gene. The CDR3 covers 17 residues. Germline CDR1 reads MNHNS; CDR2 reads SASEGT. DNA for the CDR3: TGTGCCAGCAGTGAATCCACGACAGGGGCCTCTGGAAACACCATATATTTT. Encoded protein: CASSESTTGASGNTIYF.

The V gene is TRBV14, the J gene TRBJ1-4; 7 positions match TRBD1. J was trimmed by 7 bases and V by 4 bases; bases with no gene match: 6. Per the germline V gene, CDR1 is SGHDN and CDR2 is FVKESK. The CDR3 covers 14 residues. DNA of the CDR3: TGTGCCAGCAGCCGACAGGGAAGAAGTGAAAAACTGTTTTTT. This encodes CASSRQGRSEKLFF. The whole variable domain, filled in from reference TRBV14 and TRBJ1-4, reads EAGVTQFPSHSVIEKGQTVTLRCDPISGHDNLYWYRRVMGKEIKFLLHFVKESKQDESGMPNNRFLAERTGGTYSTLKVQPAELEDSGVYFCASSRQGRSEKLFFGSGTQLSVL.

The chain combines TRBV7-3 with TRBJ1-6; tentatively, D is TRBD1 (5 bases). CDR3 length: 16 residues. V lost 1 base to trimming and J lost 9 bases, with 16 bases between them. The germline V gene has CDR1 SGHTA and CDR2 FQGTGA. The CDR3 sequence: CASSLRGTGSGSPLHF. CDR3 nucleotide sequence: TGTGCCAGCAGCTTAAGGGGAACAGGCTCGGGTTCACCCCTCCACTTT.

This clone was detected a few times. The chain joins TRBV6-1 to TRBJ2-7, with 8 bases that match TRBD1. With 7 bases clipped from V and 4 bases from J, the junction kept 6 bases outside the gene matches. The CDR3 spans 13 residues. Per the germline V gene, CDR1 is MNHNS and CDR2 is SASEGT. The CDR3 DNA reads TGTGCCAGCAACAGGGGGATGGGGTACGAGCAGTACTTC. Translated, it gives CASNRGMGYEQYF.